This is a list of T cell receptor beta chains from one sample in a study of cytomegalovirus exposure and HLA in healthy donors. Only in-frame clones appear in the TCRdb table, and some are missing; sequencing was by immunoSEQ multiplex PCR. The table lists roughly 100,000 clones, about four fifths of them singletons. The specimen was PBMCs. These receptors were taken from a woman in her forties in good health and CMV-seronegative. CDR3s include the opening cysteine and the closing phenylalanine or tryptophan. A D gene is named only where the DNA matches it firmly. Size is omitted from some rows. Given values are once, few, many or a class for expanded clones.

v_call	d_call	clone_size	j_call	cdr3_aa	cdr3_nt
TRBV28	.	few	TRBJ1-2	CASSPTSWSGAKYGYTF	TGTGCCAGCAGTCCAACGTCGTGGTCAGGGGCTAAGTATGGCTACACCTTC
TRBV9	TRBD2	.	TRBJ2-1	CASSVDGGANEQFF	TGTGCCAGCAGCGTAGACGGGGGGGCAAATGAGCAGTTCTTC
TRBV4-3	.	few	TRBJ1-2	CASSQIGVTGVYGYTF	TGCGCCAGCAGCCAAATTGGGGTCACAGGCGTATATGGCTACACCTTC
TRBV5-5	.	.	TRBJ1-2	CASSFDRRGYTF	TGTGCCAGCAGCTTTGACAGACGCGGCTACACCTTC
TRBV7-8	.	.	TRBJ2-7	CASSLAELRGEQYF	TGTGCCAGCAGCTTAGCGGAACTAAGGGGGGAGCAGTACTTC
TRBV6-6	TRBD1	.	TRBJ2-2	CASSSNTGGRTGELFF	TGTGCCAGCAGTTCTAACACAGGGGGCCGAACCGGGGAGCTGTTTTTT
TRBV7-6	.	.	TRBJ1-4	CASTAGRRSEKLFF	TGTGCCAGCACCGCGGGACGCCGGAGTGAAAAACTGTTTTTT
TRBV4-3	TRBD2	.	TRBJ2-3	CASSQDGVERGGADTQYF	TGCGCCAGCAGCCAAGATGGGGTAGAGCGGGGGGGGGCAGATACGCAGTATTTT
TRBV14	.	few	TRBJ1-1	CASSREYDTEAFF	TGTGCCAGCAGCCGCGAATACGACACTGAAGCTTTCTTT
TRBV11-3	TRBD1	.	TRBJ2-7	CASSLHQGAYEQYF	TGTGCCAGCAGCTTACATCAGGGGGCCTACGAGCAGTACTTC
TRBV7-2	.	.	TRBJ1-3	CASSPQGGSTGNTIYF	TGTGCCAGCAGCCCACAGGGTGGGAGTACTGGAAACACCATATATTTT
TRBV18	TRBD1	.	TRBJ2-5	CASSHGTGDQETQYF	TGTGCCAGCTCACACGGGACAGGGGACCAAGAAACCCAGTACTTC
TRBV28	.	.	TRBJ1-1	CASSPHVGHWTEAFF	TGTGCCAGCAGTCCACACGTGGGACATTGGACTGAAGCTTTCTTT
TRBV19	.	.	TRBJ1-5	CASIETGSIQPQHF	TGTGCCAGTATCGAAACAGGGTCTATTCAGCCCCAGCATTTT
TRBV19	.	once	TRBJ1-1	CASSIARSMNTEAFF	TGTGCCAGTAGTATAGCGCGGAGCATGAACACTGAAGCTTTCTTT
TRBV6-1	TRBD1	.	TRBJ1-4	CASTGQGNEKLFF	TGTGCCAGCACGGGACAGGGGAATGAAAAACTGTTTTTT
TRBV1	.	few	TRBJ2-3	CTSSQDCQGARTDTQYF	TGCACCAGCAGCCAAGATTGCCAGGGGGCCCGCACAGATACGCAGTATTTT
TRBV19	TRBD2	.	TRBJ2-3	CASKTLAGVADTQYF	TGTGCCAGCAAAACACTAGCGGGAGTAGCAGATACGCAGTATTTT
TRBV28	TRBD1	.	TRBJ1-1	CASSETGDYTEAFF	TGTGCCAGCAGCGAGACAGGGGACTACACTGAAGCTTTCTTT
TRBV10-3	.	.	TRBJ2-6	CAISAGGGLAGANVLTF	TGTGCCATCAGTGCTGGGGGGGGGCTGGCTGGGGCCAACGTCCTGACTTTC
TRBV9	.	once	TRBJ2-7	CASSVEEGEWYEQYF	TGTGCCAGCAGCGTAGAAGAGGGAGAATGGTACGAGCAGTACTTC
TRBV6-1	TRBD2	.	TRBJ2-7	CASSDNLAVFSYEQYF	TGTGCCAGCAGTGATAACCTAGCGGTTTTTTCCTACGAGCAGTACTTC
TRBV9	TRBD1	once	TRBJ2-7	CASSVEWGGQGQQYF	TGTGCCAGCAGCGTAGAATGGGGTGGACAGGGTCAGCAGTACTTC
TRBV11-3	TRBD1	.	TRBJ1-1	CASSLQGAVMNTEAFF	TGTGCCAGCAGTTTACAGGGGGCTGTGATGAACACTGAAGCTTTCTTT
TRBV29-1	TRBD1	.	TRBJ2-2	CSAAGTVTGELFF	TGCAGCGCGGCCGGGACAGTCACCGGGGAGCTGTTTTTT
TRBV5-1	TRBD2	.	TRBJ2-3	CASGRTSVTDTQYF	TGCGCCAGCGGTCGGACTAGCGTCACAGATACGCAGTATTTT
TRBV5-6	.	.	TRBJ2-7	CASSLPRTYEQYF	TGTGCCAGCAGCTTGCCGCGAACCTACGAGCAGTACTTC
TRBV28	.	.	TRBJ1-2	CASSEGDYGYTF	TGTGCCAGCTCCGAAGGGGACTATGGCTACACCTTC
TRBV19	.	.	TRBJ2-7	CASSIAHRVDYEQYF	TGTGCCAGTAGTATCGCCCACAGGGTAGACTACGAGCAGTACTTC
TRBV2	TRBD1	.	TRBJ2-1	CASNEPGTDEQFF	TGTGCCAGCAATGAGCCAGGGACAGATGAGCAGTTCTTC
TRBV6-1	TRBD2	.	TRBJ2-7	CASILAGYSYEQYF	TGTGCCAGCATTCTAGCGGGGTATTCCTACGAGCAGTACTTC
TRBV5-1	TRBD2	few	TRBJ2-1	CASSSRLAGGPVHEQFF	TGCGCCAGCAGTTCGAGACTAGCGGGGGGGCCCGTCCATGAGCAGTTCTTC
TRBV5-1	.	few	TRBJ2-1	CASETGSSYNEQFF	TGCGCCAGCGAAACTGGGAGCTCCTACAATGAGCAGTTCTTC
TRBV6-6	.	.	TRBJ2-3	CASSYSRRNTDTQYF	TGTGCCAGCAGTTACTCGAGAAGAAACACAGATACGCAGTATTTT
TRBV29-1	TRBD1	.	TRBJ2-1	CSAGDREFQFF	TGCAGCGCTGGGGACAGGGAGTTTCAGTTCTTC
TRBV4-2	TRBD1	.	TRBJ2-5	CASSQETDRVQETQYF	TGTGCCAGCAGCCAAGAGACGGACAGGGTCCAAGAGACCCAGTACTTC
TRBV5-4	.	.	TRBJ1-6	CASSADNSPLHF	TGTGCCAGCAGCGCGGATAATTCACCCCTCCACTTT
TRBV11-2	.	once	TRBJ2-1	CASSLVGGRDNEQFF	TGTGCCAGCAGCTTAGTAGGCGGTCGAGACAATGAGCAGTTCTTC
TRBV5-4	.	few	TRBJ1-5	CASSLGGDQPQHF	TGTGCCAGCAGCTTGGGAGGAGATCAGCCCCAGCATTTT
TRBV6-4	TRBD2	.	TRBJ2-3	CVSRLAGTLGTDTQYF	TGTGTCTCTCGACTAGCGGGAACCTTAGGGACAGATACGCAGTATTTT
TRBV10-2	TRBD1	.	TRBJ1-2	CASTPISTGGNYGYTF	TGCGCCAGCACTCCTATATCGACAGGGGGGAACTATGGCTACACCTTC
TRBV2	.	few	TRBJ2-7	CASSQQGYEQYF	TGTGCCAGCAGCCAACAGGGCTACGAGCAGTACTTC
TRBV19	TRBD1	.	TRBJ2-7	CASSMMGTGAYEQYF	TGTGCCAGTAGTATGATGGGGACAGGGGCCTACGAGCAGTACTTC
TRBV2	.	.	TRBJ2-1	CASTGDGVYEQFF	TGTGCCAGCACAGGGGATGGTGTGTATGAGCAGTTCTTC
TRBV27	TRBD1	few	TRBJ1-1	CASSNRGGTEAFF	TGTGCCAGCAGTAACAGGGGTGGCACTGAAGCTTTCTTT
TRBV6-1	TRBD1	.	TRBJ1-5	CASITTGGYNQPQHF	TGTGCCAGCATCACGACAGGGGGTTACAATCAGCCCCAGCATTTT
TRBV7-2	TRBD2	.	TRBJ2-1	CASSFFGGREGLYNEQFF	TGTGCCAGCAGCTTCTTTGGGGGGCGGGAGGGCCTCTACAATGAGCAGTTCTTC
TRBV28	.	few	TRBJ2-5	CASSIPGQETQYF	TGTGCCAGCAGTATCCCCGGCCAAGAGACCCAGTACTTC
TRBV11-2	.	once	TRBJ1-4	CASSSAGGLKLFF	TGTGCCAGCAGCTCCGCCGGGGGATTAAAACTGTTTTTT
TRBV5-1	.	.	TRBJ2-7	CASSLGQLYEQYF	TGCGCCAGCAGCTTGGGACAACTCTACGAGCAGTACTTC
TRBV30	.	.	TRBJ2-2	CAYKGTGELFF	TGTGCCTACAAGGGGACCGGGGAGCTGTTTTTT
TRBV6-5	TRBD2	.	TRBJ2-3	CASHPSGTTDTQYF	TGTGCCAGCCACCCCAGCGGGACCACAGATACGCAGTATTTT
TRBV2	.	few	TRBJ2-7	CASSEADSTYEQYF	TGTGCCAGCAGTGAAGCCGACAGTACCTACGAGCAGTACTTC
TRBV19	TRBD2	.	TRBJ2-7	CASSTTSGFSYEQYF	TGTGCCAGTAGTACAACTAGCGGGTTTTCCTACGAGCAGTACTTC
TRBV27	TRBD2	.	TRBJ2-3	CASSSSSGREADTQYF	TGTGCCAGCAGTTCTTCTAGCGGGAGGGAGGCAGATACGCAGTATTTT